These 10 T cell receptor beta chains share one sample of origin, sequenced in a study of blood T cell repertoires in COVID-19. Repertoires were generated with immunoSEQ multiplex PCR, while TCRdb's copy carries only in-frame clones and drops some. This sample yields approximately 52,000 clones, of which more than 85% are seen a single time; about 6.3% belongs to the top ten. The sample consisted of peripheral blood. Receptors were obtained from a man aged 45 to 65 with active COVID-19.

This CDR3 is CASSLSWAANEKLFF. Here the CDR3 DNA reads TGTGCCAGCAGTTTATCGTGGGCAGCAAATGAAAAACTGTTTTTT. The chain combines TRBV27 with TRBJ1-4, with D uncertain. Between the trimmed V and J ends, which lost 0 bases and 5 bases, there was a span of 10 bases. This CDR3 has 15 residues. In germline, CDR1 is MNHEY, CDR2 SMNVEV (reference sequence).

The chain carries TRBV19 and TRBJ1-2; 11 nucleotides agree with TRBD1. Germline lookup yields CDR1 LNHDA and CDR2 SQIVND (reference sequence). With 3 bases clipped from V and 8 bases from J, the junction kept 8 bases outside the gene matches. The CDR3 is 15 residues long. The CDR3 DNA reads TGTGCCAGTAGTATGTCCCCCGGGACAGGGGGAGGCTACACCTTC. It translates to CASSMSPGTGGGYTF.

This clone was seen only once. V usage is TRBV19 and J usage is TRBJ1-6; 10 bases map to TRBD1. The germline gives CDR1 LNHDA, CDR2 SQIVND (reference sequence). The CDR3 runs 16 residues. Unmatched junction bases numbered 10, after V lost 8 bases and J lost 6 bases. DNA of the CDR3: TGTGCCAGTTGGACAGGGGGGGCTTCGAGTAATTCACCCCTCCACTTT. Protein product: CASWTGGASSNSPLHF.

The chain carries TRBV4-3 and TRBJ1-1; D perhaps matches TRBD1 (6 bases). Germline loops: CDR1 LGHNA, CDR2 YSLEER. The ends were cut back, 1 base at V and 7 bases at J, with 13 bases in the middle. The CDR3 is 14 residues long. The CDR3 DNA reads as TGCGCCAGCAGCCAAGTCCCCCTGACAGGTGAAGCTTTCTTT. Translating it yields CASSQVPLTGEAFF.

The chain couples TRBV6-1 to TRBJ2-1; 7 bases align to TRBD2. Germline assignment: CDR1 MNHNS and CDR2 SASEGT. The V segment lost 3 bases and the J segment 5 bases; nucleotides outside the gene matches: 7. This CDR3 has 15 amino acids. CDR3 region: CASSDFLAAHNEQFF. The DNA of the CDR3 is TGTGCCAGCAGTGATTTTCTAGCGGCCCACAATGAGCAGTTCTTC.

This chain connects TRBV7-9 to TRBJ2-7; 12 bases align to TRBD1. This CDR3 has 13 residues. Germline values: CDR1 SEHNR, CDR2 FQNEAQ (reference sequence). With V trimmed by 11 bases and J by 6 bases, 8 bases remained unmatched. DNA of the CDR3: TGTGCCGGCATGGGACAGGGGGCGCGCGAGCAGTACTTC. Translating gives CAGMGQGAREQYF.

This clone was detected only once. CDR3 protein: CAISDRPNTEAFF. DNA of the CDR3: TGTGCCATCAGCGACAGACCGAACACTGAAGCTTTCTTT. This chain joins TRBV10-3 and TRBJ1-1, with D perhaps TRBD1 (5 bases). Germline values: CDR1 ENHRY, CDR2 SYGVKD. The CDR3 length is 13 residues. V shed 6 bases and J shed 1 base, with 9 bases lying between them.

The CDR3 reads CATSIQGFGYTF. The CDR3 DNA sequence: TGTGCCACCAGTATACAGGGATTTGGCTACACCTTC. J is TRBJ1-2 and V is TRBV24-1; D possibly corresponds to TRBD1 (6 bases). The CDR3 is 12 residues long. V lost 6 bases to trimming and J lost 7 bases, with 11 bases between them. CDR1 is KGHDR and CDR2 is SFDVKD in the germline V gene.

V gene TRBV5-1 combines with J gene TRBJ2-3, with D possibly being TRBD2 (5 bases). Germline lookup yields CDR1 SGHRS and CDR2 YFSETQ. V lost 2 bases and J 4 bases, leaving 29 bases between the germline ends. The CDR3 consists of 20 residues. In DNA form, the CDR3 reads TGCGCCAGCAGCTTCCGAAAAATTAGCGAGGGCGCACAAAGTTCAGATACGCAGTATTTT. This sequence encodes CASSFRKISEGAQSSDTQYF.

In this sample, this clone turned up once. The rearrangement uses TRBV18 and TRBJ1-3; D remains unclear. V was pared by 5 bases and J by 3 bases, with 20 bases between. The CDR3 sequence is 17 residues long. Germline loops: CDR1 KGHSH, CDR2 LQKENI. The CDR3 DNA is TGTGCCAGCTCATCTCGCGGAGGGTTGGTTGTTGGAAACACCATATATTTT. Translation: CASSSRGGLVVGNTIYF.